Each of the 8 T cell receptor beta chains below was sequenced from the same sample in a study of blood T cell repertoires in COVID-19 (dated by TCRdb to about 2020). Libraries were made using the immunoSEQ multiplex PCR assay. Sourced from immuneACCESS, this table was stored by TCRdb with only in-frame sequences that have V and J called. A share of the clones is absent; for the studies checked, an unresolved V gene accounts for under half, and the remainder has no known explanation. Counted in this sample were around 32,000 clones; more than 80% of them appeared once. Together, the top ten hold roughly 0.93% of the sample. Sequencing was carried out using peripheral blood. Receptors were obtained from a male donor with active COVID-19.

This clone appeared once. V usage is TRBV6-2 or TRBV6-3 and J usage is TRBJ1-5, with TRBD1 matching 12 bases. The V gene end was trimmed by 6 bases and the J gene end by 2 bases; junction bases not matched to a gene: 11. CDR3 size: 18 residues. Germline V gene sequence: CDR1 MNHEY, CDR2 SVGEGT. This CDR3 reads CASSPPGTGGLGNQPQHF. Here the CDR3 DNA reads TGTGCCAGCAGCCCGCCGGGGACAGGGGGCTTGGGCAATCAGCCCCAGCATTTT.

The chain combines TRBV7-9 with TRBJ1-5; 9 bases line up with TRBD1. V dropped 5 bases and J dropped 4; count of bases not matched to a gene: 6. The V gene's germline CDR1 is SEHNR and CDR2 FQNEAQ (reference sequence). The CDR3 consists of 15 residues. The CDR3 sequence: CASSKAGTGNQPQHF. CDR3 nucleotides: TGTGCCAGCAGCAAAGCCGGGACAGGGAATCAGCCCCAGCATTTT.

This clone was found once. This sequence joins TRBV18 and TRBJ1-6; 7 bases line up with TRBD1. This CDR3 is 14 amino acids long. Germline CDR1 is KGHSH and CDR2 is LQKENI. The junction had 2 bases not matched to a gene; V was cut back by 4 bases and J by 5 bases. Written as DNA, the CDR3 is TGTGCCAGCTCACAGCAGGGGGATAATTCACCCCTCCACTTT. Its translation: CASSQQGDNSPLHF. Using reference TRBV18 and TRBJ1-6 for the parts outside the CDR3, the full variable domain is NAGVMQNPRHLVRRRGQEARLRCSPMKGHSHVYWYRQLPEEGLKFMVYLQKENIIDESGMPKERFSAEFPKEGPSILRIQQVVRGDSAAYFCASSQQGDNSPLHFGNGTRLTVT.

Concerning this clone: At one of its ends the junction is not consistent with the germline gene, which may arise from a read error. The chain recombines TRBV6-1 with TRBJ2-1; 10 positions agree with TRBD2. Germline V gives CDR1 MNHNS, CDR2 SASEGT. The CDR3 sequence is 16 residues long. CDR3 in amino acids: CASIEKLAGSYNEQFF. In DNA form, the CDR3 reads TGTGCCAGCATTGAAAAACTAGCGGGGAGCTACAATGAGCAGTTCTTC.

The V call is TRBV7-9, the J call TRBJ2-7; D is perhaps TRBD1 (6 bases). In germline, CDR1 is SEHNR, CDR2 FQNEAQ (reference sequence). V lost 4 bases, J lost 0 bases, and 16 bases lay in between. CDR3 length: 16 residues. DNA for the CDR3: TGTGCCAGCAGCTGGGAACGAACAGGGTTCTCCTACGAGCAGTACTTC. This gives the protein CASSWERTGFSYEQYF. The entire variable domain, with the rest obtained from reference TRBV7-9 and TRBJ2-7, is as follows: DTGVSQNPRHKITKRGQNVTFRCDPISEHNRLYWYRQTLGQGPEFLTYFQNEAQLEKSRLLSDRFSAERPKGSFSTLEIQRTEQGDSAMYLCASSWERTGFSYEQYFGPGTRLTVT.

The genes are TRBV27 and TRBJ1-2; TRBD1 might be the D (6 bases). The germline CDR1 and CDR2 sequences are MNHEY and SMNVEV (reference sequence). V dropped 5 bases and J dropped 3 bases, with 19 bases sitting between them. There are 16 residues in the CDR3. The CDR3 DNA is TGTGCCAGCAGTACTACACAGGGAAAATTGTACTATGGCTACACCTTC. It codes for CASSTTQGKLYYGYTF.

The CDR3 DNA reads as TGCGCCAGCAGCAGGGGACAAAACACTGAAGCTTTCTTT. This encodes CASSRGQNTEAFF. This sequence joins TRBV5-1 and TRBJ1-1, with D perhaps matching TRBD1 (6 bases). Germline CDR1 reads SGHRS; CDR2 reads YFSETQ. With 4 bases removed from V and 2 bases from J, the gap between germline ends came to 9 bases. CDR3 length equals 13 residues.

This clone was seen a few times. This chain connects TRBV9 to TRBJ2-1; 7 positions match TRBD1. The CDR3 consists of 15 residues. Unmatched junction bases numbered 5, after V lost 0 bases and J lost 5 bases. Germline V CDR1 and CDR2: SGDLS, YYNGEE. DNA of the CDR3: TGTGCCAGCAGCGTAGAGGGGGCCATTCACAATGAGCAGTTCTTC. This codes for CASSVEGAIHNEQFF.